This T cell receptor (beta chain) emerged from a study of T cells after yellow fever vaccination. In regard to this clonotype: This may be a read error, as it is one base from a much larger clone.

TCRdb recomputed calls from the 5' RACE reads with MiXCR, one row per CDR3 protein. The table has some 54,000 distinct CDR3 sequences, 6.5% to 8.5% seen once. The germline V gene has CDR1 LGHNA and CDR2 YSLEER. CDR3 length: 20 residues. Trimming took 4 bases from V and 7 from J; bases not matched to a gene: 24. Sequences were derived from CD8+ T cells not binding an NS4B(214-222) dextramer, sorted from PBMCs, sampled around 45 days after the first yellow fever vaccination. This clonotype was obtained from a man between 18 and 29 years old who received the YFV17D yellow fever vaccine. The chain uses TRBV4-3 and TRBJ2-1; 8 nucleotides match TRBD1. The CDR3 reads CASSPLGRTGMVWAINEQFF. The CDR3 coding sequence is TGCGCCAGCAGCCCCCTAGGGAGGACAGGGATGGTATGGGCTATAAATGAGCAGTTCTTC.